The sequence of this T cell receptor (beta chain) was determined in a study of beta chain features in type 1 diabetes (dated by TCRdb to the late 2010s). In terms of the full investigation: Patients and healthy donors did not differ in mean age, gender distribution, total cell number or subset yield. In the study, recently diagnosed type 1 diabetes patients and matched healthy donors were compared on the TCRB repertoires of their sorted circulating CD4+ T cell subsets. A total of about 99,000,000 sorted cells were examined across all samples, and RNA yield correlated strongly with the number of cells per subset. Regulatory and stem cell-like memory subsets were obtained from only 8 patients and roughly 8 healthy donors, while naive and central memory subsets were obtained from all 30 or so donors.

Results and caveats for the whole study, not just this receptor: The naive, central memory and regulatory TCRB repertoires appeared to resemble one another more closely among patients than among healthy donors. PCR may preferentially amplify shorter templates, but because patient and control samples were amplified and corrected together, any resulting skew would affect both groups equally. Only small numbers of individuals were included in the HLA sub-analyses, which left unresolved whether HLA type had any influence on TCRB rearrangement. Type 1 diabetes patients showed a moderate but significant shortening of TCRB CDR3 length in all four CD4+ subsets. Because cDNA was sequenced instead of genomic DNA, activated cells with high expression could be over-represented, although the groups did not differ in activation or CD3 levels. At VDJ recombination sites, patients with type 1 diabetes made fewer insertions and deleted more nucleotides, a pattern implying thymic rearrangement abnormalities.

As regards this clone: Its antigen target is currently unknown. Per-nucleotide qualities are absent, and no much larger clonotype sits a single base away.

All of the isolated RNA was reverse transcribed with the High Capacity cDNA Reverse Transcription Kit, so expressed TCRB transcripts were sequenced. Naive, central memory and regulatory T cell samples underwent deep immunoSEQ sequencing, averaging about 3.57 million total reads per sample. Sorted cells were lysed in RLT buffer and RNA was extracted with DNase-treated RNeasy Micro or Mini kits, depending on cell number. To prevent cross-contamination, each cell subset was processed individually, whereas patient and healthy donor samples were processed jointly. The immunoSEQ multiplex PCR was used to amplify TCRB sequences from cDNA, yielding 87-bp fragments that span the CDR3 region. Amplicons were sequenced on the Illumina HiSeq platform. From the authors' description of their analysis: Synthetic template baselines were used to correct PCR bias computationally, reads within Hamming distance 2 were collapsed together, and singletons that could not be merged were discarded. Reads were aligned against IMGT so that V, D and J genes, CDR3 length and insertions or deletions at six rearrangement sites could be assigned. Within each subset, clonotype counts were normalized to sorted cell number, and only after that were true diversity and Gini coefficients computed with the tcR R package. The overlap coefficient, calculated on TCRB nucleotide sequences, was used to quantify repertoire sharing. Out-of-frame TCRB sequences from naive cells were analyzed to stand in for the pre-selection repertoire. In its TCRdb copy, this immuneACCESS table keeps in-frame sequences only and misses some clones. Where compared with another copy, unresolved V genes explain less than half of these, and the others have no known cause. That table supplies the V and J calls and clone size; D and trimming were determined from the DNA. This sample lists 630,000 or so clones; about 14% were detected once. Nearly 0.04% of the sample comes from the top ten.

The germline V and J ends show losses of 8 bases and 6 bases respectively, and no gene match explains 12 bases of the junction. The CDR3 runs 14 residues from the cysteine to the phenylalanine. Only CDR3 DNA is held: 42 bases, read in frame from base 1. CDR1 and CDR2 are drawn from the germline V gene (reference sequence): GTSNPN, SVGIG. A single peripheral blood draw of about 116 mL on average was collected from each donor into heparinised tubes. A BD FACSAria II and a panel including CD45RO, CCR7, CD25, CD127, CD95 and CD27 were used to sort naive, central memory, regulatory and stem cell-like memory CD4+ T cells. A purity above 98% was achieved for all sorted populations. PBMCs were separated immediately by Lymphoprep density gradient centrifugation and were stained directly, without being cultured. To minimize batch effects, samples were stained and sorted in pairs, one healthy donor with one patient per experiment.

The chain joins TRBV30 to TRBJ1-5; TRBD1 agrees with 8 junctional bases. This TCR came from a man younger than 30 with type 1 diabetes. Input material: naive CD4+ T cells from blood. Sample cell subset or site, as interpreted from the label and publication: true naive CD4+ T cells. The CDR3 loop reads CAVSRAGGGQPQHF. Here is the DNA: TGTGCCGTAAGCAGGGCAGGGGGCGGTCAGCCCCAGCATTTT.